This paragraph covers one TCR beta chain sequence. As yet, its antigen is unknown. The sample's time point: pre-treatment sample, taken before nivolumab and TIL therapy. This was the immunoSEQ v3 assay. TCRdb's table, derived via immunoSEQ multiplex PCR, lists solely in-frame clones and lacks some. Counted here are roughly 46,000 clones, around 85% occurring once; the ten biggest clones make up around 5.1%. The CDR3 has 14 amino acids. The germline V and J ends were trimmed by 3 bases and 1 base, with 6 bases remaining between them. CDR1 and CDR2 from the germline V gene are LNHNV and YYDKDF (reference sequence). This entry is derived from a study of TIL therapy for anti-PD-1-resistant metastatic lung cancer. For the study at large: Tumor harvest preceded PD-1/PD-L1 blockade, followed by nivolumab treatment. Study results and caveats: Treatment-naive, never-smoker and oncogene-addicted patients were overrepresented in this highly selected cohort.

The clonotype was recovered from a person aged 25 to 80 with non-small cell lung cancer. Specimen: blood, collected at baseline. This chain connects TRBV15 to TRBJ1-4; a possible D gene is TRBD1 (5 bases). The CDR3, as DNA: TGTGCCACCAGCAGGGGGGGAACTAATGAAAAACTGTTTTTT. Protein: CATSRGGTNEKLFF.